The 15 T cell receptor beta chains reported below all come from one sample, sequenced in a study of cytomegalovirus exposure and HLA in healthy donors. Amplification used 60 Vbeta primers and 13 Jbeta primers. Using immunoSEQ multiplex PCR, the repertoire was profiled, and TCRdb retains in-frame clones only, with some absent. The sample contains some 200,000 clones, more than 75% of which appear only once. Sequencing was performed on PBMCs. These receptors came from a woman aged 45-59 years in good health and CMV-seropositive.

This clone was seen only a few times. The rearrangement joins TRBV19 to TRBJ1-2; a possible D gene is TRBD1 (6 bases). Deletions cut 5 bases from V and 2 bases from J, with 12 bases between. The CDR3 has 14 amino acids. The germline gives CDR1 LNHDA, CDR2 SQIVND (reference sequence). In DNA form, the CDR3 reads TGTGCCAGTAGTTCGCCGACAGGAAACTATGGCTACACCTTC. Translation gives CASSSPTGNYGYTF.

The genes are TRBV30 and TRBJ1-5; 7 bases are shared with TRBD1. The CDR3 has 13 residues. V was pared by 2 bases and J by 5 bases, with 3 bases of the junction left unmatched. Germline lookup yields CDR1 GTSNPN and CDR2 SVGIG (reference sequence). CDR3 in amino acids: CAWSSDRDQPQHF. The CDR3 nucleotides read TGTGCCTGGAGTAGCGACAGGGATCAGCCCCAGCATTTT.

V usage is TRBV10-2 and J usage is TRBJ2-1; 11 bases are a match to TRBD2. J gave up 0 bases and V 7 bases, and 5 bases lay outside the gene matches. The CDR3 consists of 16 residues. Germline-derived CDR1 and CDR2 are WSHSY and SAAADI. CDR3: CASMGLAASSYNEQFF. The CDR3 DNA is TGCGCCAGCATGGGACTAGCGGCTAGCTCCTACAATGAGCAGTTCTTC.

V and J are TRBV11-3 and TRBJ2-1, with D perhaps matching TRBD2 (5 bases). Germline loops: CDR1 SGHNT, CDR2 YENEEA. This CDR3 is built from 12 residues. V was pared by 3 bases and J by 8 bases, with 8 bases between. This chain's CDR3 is CASSLRGYEQFF. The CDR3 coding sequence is TGTGCCAGCAGCTTGAGAGGGTATGAGCAGTTCTTC.

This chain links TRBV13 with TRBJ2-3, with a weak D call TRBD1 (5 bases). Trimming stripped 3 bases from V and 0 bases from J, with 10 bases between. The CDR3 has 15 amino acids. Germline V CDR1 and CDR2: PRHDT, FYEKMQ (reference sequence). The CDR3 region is CASSFQGYSTDTQYF. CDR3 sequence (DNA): TGTGCCAGCAGCTTCCAGGGTTATAGCACAGATACGCAGTATTTT.

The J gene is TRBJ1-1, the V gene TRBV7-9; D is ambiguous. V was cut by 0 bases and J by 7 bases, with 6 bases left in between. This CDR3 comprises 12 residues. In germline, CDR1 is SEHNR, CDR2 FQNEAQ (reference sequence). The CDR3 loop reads CASSLAQYEAFF. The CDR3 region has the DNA TGTGCCAGCAGCTTAGCTCAGTATGAAGCTTTCTTT. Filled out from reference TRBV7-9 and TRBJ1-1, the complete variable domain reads DTGVSQNPRHKITKRGQNVTFRCDPISEHNRLYWYRQTLGQGPEFLTYFQNEAQLEKSRLLSDRFSAERPKGSFSTLEIQRTEQGDSAMYLCASSLAQYEAFFGQGTRLTVV.

The CDR3 loop is CASSQLGGNYGYTF. In DNA, the CDR3 is TGCGCCAGCAGCCAGTTAGGGGGCAACTATGGCTACACCTTC. This chain joins TRBV4-3 and TRBJ1-2; 7 nucleotides agree with TRBD1. The germline V gene encodes CDR1 LGHNA and CDR2 YSLEER. This CDR3 spans 14 amino acids. The trim removed 3 bases at V and 2 bases at J, leaving 3 bases unmatched.

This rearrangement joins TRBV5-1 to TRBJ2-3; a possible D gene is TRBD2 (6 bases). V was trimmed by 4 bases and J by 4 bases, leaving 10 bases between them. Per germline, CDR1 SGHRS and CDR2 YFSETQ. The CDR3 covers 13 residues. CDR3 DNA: TGCGCCAGCAGCCGGGGAGGTGCAGATACGCAGTATTTT. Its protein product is CASSRGGADTQYF.

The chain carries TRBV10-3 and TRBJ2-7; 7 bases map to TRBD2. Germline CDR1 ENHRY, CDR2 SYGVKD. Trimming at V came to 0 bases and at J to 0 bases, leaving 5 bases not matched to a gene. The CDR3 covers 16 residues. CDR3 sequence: CAISESQAGFSYEQYF. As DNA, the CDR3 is TGTGCCATCAGTGAGTCGCAAGCGGGGTTCTCCTACGAGCAGTACTTC.

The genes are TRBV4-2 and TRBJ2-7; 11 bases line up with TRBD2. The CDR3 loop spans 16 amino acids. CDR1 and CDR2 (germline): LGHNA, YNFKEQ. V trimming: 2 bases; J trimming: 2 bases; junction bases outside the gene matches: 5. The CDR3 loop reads CASSQRLTSGAYEQYF. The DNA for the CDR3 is TGTGCCAGCAGCCAAAGGCTGACTAGCGGGGCCTACGAGCAGTACTTC.

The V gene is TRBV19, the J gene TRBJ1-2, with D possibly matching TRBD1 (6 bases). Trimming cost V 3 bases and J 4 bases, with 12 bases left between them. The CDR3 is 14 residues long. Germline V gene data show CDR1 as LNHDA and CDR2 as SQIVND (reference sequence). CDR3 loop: CASSMQGQGYGYTF. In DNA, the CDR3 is TGTGCCAGTAGTATGCAGGGACAAGGCTATGGCTACACCTTC. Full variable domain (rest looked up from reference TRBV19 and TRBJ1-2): DGGITQSPKYLFRKEGQNVTLSCEQNLNHDAMYWYRQDPGQGLRLIYYSQIVNDFQKGDIAEGYSVSREKKESFPLTVTSAQKNPTAFYLCASSMQGQGYGYTFGSGTRLTVV.

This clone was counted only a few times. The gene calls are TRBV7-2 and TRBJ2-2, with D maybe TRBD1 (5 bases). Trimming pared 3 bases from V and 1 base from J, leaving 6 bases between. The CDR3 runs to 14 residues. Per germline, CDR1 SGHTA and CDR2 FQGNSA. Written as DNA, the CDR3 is TGTGCCAGCAGCTTGCAGGGGAACACCGGGGAGCTGTTTTTT. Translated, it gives CASSLQGNTGELFF.

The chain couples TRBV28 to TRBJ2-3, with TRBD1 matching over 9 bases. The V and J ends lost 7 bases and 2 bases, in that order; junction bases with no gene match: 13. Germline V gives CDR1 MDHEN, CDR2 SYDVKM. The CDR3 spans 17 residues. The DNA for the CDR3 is TGTGCCAGCACCTCCTGGACGGGACAGGGAAACACAGATACGCAGTATTTT. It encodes CASTSWTGQGNTDTQYF.

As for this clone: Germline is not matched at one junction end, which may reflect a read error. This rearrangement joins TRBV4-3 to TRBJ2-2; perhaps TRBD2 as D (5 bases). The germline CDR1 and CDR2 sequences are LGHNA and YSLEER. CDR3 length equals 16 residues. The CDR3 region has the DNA TGCGCCAACAGCCAAGGTTCCGGGGTACAAACCGGGGAGCTGTTTTTT. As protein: CANSQGSGVQTGELFF.

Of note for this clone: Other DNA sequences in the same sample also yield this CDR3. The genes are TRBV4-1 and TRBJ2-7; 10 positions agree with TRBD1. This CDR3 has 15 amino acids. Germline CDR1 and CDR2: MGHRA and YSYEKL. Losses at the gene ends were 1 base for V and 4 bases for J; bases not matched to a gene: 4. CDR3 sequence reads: CASSQGTGGAYEQYF. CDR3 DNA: TGCGCCAGCAGCCAAGGGACAGGGGGGGCGTACGAGCAGTACTTC.